In this sample, the clone carrying this T cell receptor (beta chain) turned up a few times. The antigen is not known. TCRdb reprocessed the 5' RACE reads with MiXCR, giving one entry per CDR3 protein. The profile covers a few hundred thousand distinct CDR3 sequences, with 15% to 20% appearing a single time and approximately 42% taken by the ten largest. The data stem from a study of CD8 T cells in ankylosing spondylitis. Study results and limitations: A motif in TCR beta, a set of fewer than ten highly homologous variants, appeared characteristic of ankylosing spondylitis blood.

Germline loops: CDR1 MNHNS, CDR2 SASEGT. V gave up 1 base and J gave up 3 bases, with 7 bases separating them. This CDR3 is 13 amino acids long. The V call is TRBV6-1, the J call TRBJ2-7; D remains unclear. The sequencing input was blood, either unsorted or a sorted T cell fraction (not recorded which). The receptor was derived from a male donor with ankylosing spondylitis. CDR3 sequence: CASSEGSYYEQYF. The CDR3 DNA reads as TGTGCCAGCAGTGAAGGATCCTACTACGAGCAGTACTTC.